The TCR beta chain described here comes from a study of T cells expressing NK-cell markers. On the study more broadly: From sorted CD3+CD56+NKG2C+, CD3+CD56+NKG2C- and CD3+CD56-NKG2C+ T cells came the TCR beta repertoires. The authors sequenced eight donors, of whom seven were HCMV-seropositive and one was seronegative.

TCRdb re-called the 5' RACE reads; one entry per CDR3 protein, DNA not given. This sample's table has some 440,000 distinct CDR3 sequences. There are 11 residues in the CDR3. Germline loops: CDR1 DFQATT, CDR2 SNEGSKA (reference sequence). The sample was blood T cells: a sorted CD56 or NKG2C T cell subset, CD4+ or CD8+ T cells, or bulk PBMC T cells (not recorded which). This clonotype was obtained from a woman aged 45-60 years in good health. This chain uses TRBV20-1 with TRBJ2-5. CDR3 amino acids: CSARDLETQYF.